These T cell receptor beta chains were read from a single sample in a study of blood T cell repertoires in COVID-19. Method: immunoSEQ multiplex PCR; TCRdb's copy keeps in-frame clones and lacks some. The sample lists over 200,000 clones, about 90% occurring once. Specimen: peripheral blood. These receptors were obtained from a man between 35 and 55 years old with active or convalescent COVID-19. Each CDR3 is given with its conserved first and last residue. Each record gives: V gene, clone size, D gene, J gene, CDR3 DNA, CDR3 protein. A D gene is named only where the DNA matches it firmly. Size values are once, few and many counts, or a class for expanded clones, and some rows have none.

v_gene: TRBV7-9
abundance: -
d_gene: TRBD2
j_gene: TRBJ2-3
CDR3nt: TGTGCCAGCAGCCTAACTAGCGGACACACAGATACGCAGTATTTT
CDR3aa: CASSLTSGHTDTQYF

v_gene: TRBV12-5
abundance: once
d_gene: -
j_gene: TRBJ2-6
CDR3nt: TGTGCTAGTGGCCCTCAGGGTGCAGGGGCCAACGTCCTGACTTTC
CDR3aa: CASGPQGAGANVLTF

v_gene: TRBV2
abundance: -
d_gene: -
j_gene: TRBJ2-4
CDR3nt: TGTGCCAGCAGTCGGGACACATGGTCCTTC
CDR3aa: CASSRDTWSF

v_gene: TRBV6-4
abundance: -
d_gene: -
j_gene: TRBJ1-1
CDR3nt: TGTGCCAGCAGTGATCCGGCAGGGGAGAACACTGAAGCTTTCTTT
CDR3aa: CASSDPAGENTEAFF

v_gene: TRBV6-5
abundance: -
d_gene: TRBD1
j_gene: TRBJ2-7
CDR3nt: TGTGCCAGTAGAAAGACAGGGGTTGTCAACGAGCAGTACTTC
CDR3aa: CASRKTGVVNEQYF

v_gene: TRBV5-1
abundance: -
d_gene: -
j_gene: TRBJ2-5
CDR3nt: TGCGCCAGCAGCTTGGGAGGGTACGTGGTTGGAGAGACCCAGTACTTC
CDR3aa: CASSLGGYVVGETQYF

v_gene: TRBV6-5
abundance: -
d_gene: TRBD1
j_gene: TRBJ1-3
CDR3nt: TGTGCCAGCAGCCCCCGGACAGGGAAAAACACCATATATTTT
CDR3aa: CASSPRTGKNTIYF

v_gene: TRBV9
abundance: -
d_gene: -
j_gene: TRBJ1-6
CDR3nt: TGTGCCAGCAGCGTAGCCCGGACAGCCAATTCACCCCTCCACTTT
CDR3aa: CASSVARTANSPLHF

v_gene: TRBV9
abundance: -
d_gene: -
j_gene: TRBJ1-3
CDR3nt: TGTGCCAGCAGCGTAGCTTGGCCTGGAAACACCATATATTTT
CDR3aa: CASSVAWPGNTIYF

v_gene: TRBV19
abundance: -
d_gene: -
j_gene: TRBJ1-1
CDR3nt: TGTGCCAGTAGTACCTCTGTCCGGGGGAACACTGAAGCTTTCTTT
CDR3aa: CASSTSVRGNTEAFF

v_gene: TRBV7-9
abundance: few
d_gene: TRBD1
j_gene: TRBJ1-4
CDR3nt: TGTGCCAGCAGCTTAAAGGTCTCGGGACAGGGACTTAATGAAAAACTGTTTTTT
CDR3aa: CASSLKVSGQGLNEKLFF

v_gene: TRBV5-5
abundance: once
d_gene: -
j_gene: TRBJ1-1
CDR3nt: TGTGCCAGCAGCTTGGCCCCACAGGGTCCTGAAGCTTTCTTT
CDR3aa: CASSLAPQGPEAFF

v_gene: TRBV19
abundance: -
d_gene: TRBD2
j_gene: TRBJ2-7
CDR3nt: TGTGCCAGTAGTCCGCGGGGGGGCAGGAACGAGCAGTACTTC
CDR3aa: CASSPRGGRNEQYF

v_gene: TRBV6-5
abundance: -
d_gene: -
j_gene: TRBJ1-1
CDR3nt: TGTGCCAGCAGTTTTAGCCACACTGAAGCTTTCTTT
CDR3aa: CASSFSHTEAFF

v_gene: TRBV4-1
abundance: -
d_gene: TRBD1
j_gene: TRBJ1-2
CDR3nt: TGCGCCAGCAGCCAAGTTCGCCGGGACAGGGTTTCTCCACTCCGCCCGAACTATGGCTACACCTTC
CDR3aa: CASSQVRRDRVSPLRPNYGYTF

v_gene: TRBV6-5
abundance: -
d_gene: TRBD1
j_gene: TRBJ1-2
CDR3nt: TGTGCCAGCAGATCACAGGGGAGCGGGGGCTACACCTTC
CDR3aa: CASRSQGSGGYTF

v_gene: TRBV6-5
abundance: once
d_gene: -
j_gene: TRBJ2-2
CDR3nt: TGTGCCAGCAGCGCGCAGGGGAGTACCGGGGAGCTGTTTTTT
CDR3aa: CASSAQGSTGELFF

v_gene: TRBV7-2
abundance: -
d_gene: -
j_gene: TRBJ2-7
CDR3nt: TGTGCCAGCAGCTTACACGCCAGGAAACAACGCAGCTCCTACGAGCAGTACTTC
CDR3aa: CASSLHARKQRSSYEQYF

v_gene: TRBV5-8
abundance: -
d_gene: -
j_gene: TRBJ1-5
CDR3nt: TGTGCCAGCAGGGAGGAGATATTACGCAATCAGCCCCAGCATTTT
CDR3aa: CASREEILRNQPQHF

v_gene: TRBV6-6
abundance: -
d_gene: -
j_gene: TRBJ2-1
CDR3nt: TGTGCCAGCAGTTTCGCCCCAGGGAATGAGCAGTTCTTC
CDR3aa: CASSFAPGNEQFF

v_gene: TRBV2
abundance: -
d_gene: TRBD1
j_gene: TRBJ1-1
CDR3nt: TGTGCCAGCAGTAGGGGACAGGGTTATCTAAAAACAGAGAACACTGAAGCTTTCTTT
CDR3aa: CASSRGQGYLKTENTEAFF

v_gene: TRBV27
abundance: -
d_gene: -
j_gene: TRBJ2-7
CDR3nt: TGTGCCAGCAGATCAACAGGATCCTACGAGCAGTACTTC
CDR3aa: CASRSTGSYEQYF